Each of the 27 T cell receptor beta chains below was sequenced from the same sample in a study of molecular identifiers for immune sequencing clone quantification. TCRdb re-analysed the PCR reads in MiXCR, keeping a single row per CDR3 protein. The profile shows approximately 500,000 distinct CDR3 sequences, about a fifth of them singletons. The sequenced sample consisted of naive CD8+ T cells from blood, with Jurkat cell RNA spiked in. Noted subset: FACS-sorted CD8+CD4-CCR7+CD45RA+ naive T cells. The receptor set was obtained from a human donor in good health. Some libraries in this study had Jurkat cell RNA spiked in.

The chain is built from TRBV6-5 and TRBJ2-7; 15 positions match TRBD2. In germline, CDR1 is MNHEY, CDR2 SVGAGI. V shed 4 bases, J shed 5 bases, and the junction held 3 bases outside the gene matches. The CDR3 length is 15 residues. CDR3 in amino acids: CASSWTSGGAHEQYF. CDR3 nucleotides: TGTGCCAGCAGTTGGACTAGCGGGGGGGCACACGAGCAGTACTTC.

Many counts were recorded for this clonotype. This rearrangement joins TRBV6-2 or TRBV6-3 to TRBJ2-1, with D unclear. The CDR3 contains 13 residues. Trimming removed 5 bases at V and 10 bases at J, with 15 bases between. CDR1 MNHEY and CDR2 SVGEGT come from the germline V gene. The chain's CDR3 is CASSDSNFGEQFF. As DNA, the CDR3 is TGTGCCAGCAGTGATAGCAATTTTGGGGAGCAGTTCTTC.

This clonotype was counted at least ten times. The chain carries TRBV9 and TRBJ2-4; D uncertain. Trimming left V 2 bases short and J 0 bases short, with 12 bases between. The CDR3 consists of 16 residues. Germline CDR1 and CDR2: SGDLS and YYNGEE. In DNA form, the CDR3 reads TGTGCCAGCAGCGTGGAGACATTCCTAGCCAAAAACATTCAGTACTTC. Amino acids: CASSVETFLAKNIQYF.

This clonotype was observed a handful of times. The chain has TRBV6-6 and TRBJ1-4; D uncertain. This CDR3 has 17 amino acids. V lost 0 bases to trimming and J lost 7 bases, with 18 bases between them. CDR1 and CDR2 (germline): MNHNY, SVGAGI (reference sequence). The DNA for the CDR3 is TGTGCCAGCAGTTACTCGTTTGATTACAGCCGCTTTGAAAAACTGTTTTTT. Amino acids: CASSYSFDYSRFEKLFF.

The sample holds a few counts of this clonotype. This chain joins TRBV30 and TRBJ1-1; D perhaps matches TRBD1 (5 bases). Trimming pared 3 bases from V and 3 bases from J, leaving 11 bases between. CDR3 length: 13 residues. CDR1 GTSNPN and CDR2 SVGIG come from the germline V gene (reference sequence). This chain's CDR3 is CAWSEGDHTEAFF. The CDR3 bases are TGTGCCTGGAGCGAAGGGGACCACACTGAAGCTTTCTTT.

This clonotype was counted at least ten times. V gene TRBV29-1 combines with J gene TRBJ2-3; a possible D gene is TRBD1 (6 bases). The CDR3 runs 14 residues. CDR1 and CDR2 (germline): SQVTM, ANQGSEA. V gave up 6 bases and J gave up 2 bases, with 15 bases separating them. The CDR3 DNA is TGCAGCGTCGAGACGACAGGACCCACAGATACGCAGTATTTT. It specifies CSVETTGPTDTQYF.

The sample holds a few counts of this clonotype. The V call is TRBV7-8, the J call TRBJ2-7; 10 bases are shared with TRBD1. The germline V gene encodes CDR1 SGHVS and CDR2 FQNEAQ. V lost 7 bases, J lost 3 bases, and 6 bases stayed unmatched. This CDR3 has 14 residues. CDR3 sequence (DNA): TGTGCCAGCAATCCGGGACAGGGGTTCTACGAGCAGTACTTC. Protein product: CASNPGQGFYEQYF.

This sequence joins TRBV19 and TRBJ1-2; no definite D call. Trimming cost V 5 bases and J 2 bases, with 15 bases left between them. The CDR3 has 15 amino acids. Looked up from germline, CDR1 is LNHDA and CDR2 is SQIVND (reference sequence). CDR3 region: CASSDHTLLNYGYTF. The CDR3 DNA follows: TGTGCCAGTAGTGACCATACGCTGCTAAACTATGGCTACACCTTC.

The gene calls are TRBV3-1 and TRBJ1-1; D is uncertain. This CDR3 has 17 amino acids. Germline V gene sequence: CDR1 LGHDT, CDR2 YNNKEL (reference sequence). Between the trimmed V and J ends, which lost 0 bases and 4 bases, there was a span of 18 bases. The CDR3 bases are TGTGCCAGCAGCCAAGATATTGGGCTTCCCCGGGGCACTGAAGCTTTCTTT. Protein sequence: CASSQDIGLPRGTEAFF.

Concerning this clonotype itself: The conserved phenylalanine or tryptophan normally closing the CDR3 is absent here, so this likely arose from a read error. The chain links TRBV5-6 to TRBJ2-7; D perhaps matches TRBD1 (6 bases). The V gene's germline CDR1 is SGHDT and CDR2 YYEEEE. This CDR3 region has 14 residues. Between the trimmed V and J ends, which lost 1 base and 1 base, there was a span of 9 bases. In nucleotides, the CDR3 is TGTGCCAGCAGCTTGTGGGACATTTCCTACGAGCAGTACCTC. Its protein is CASSLWDISYEQYL.

The chain has TRBV9 and TRBJ2-5; TRBD1 matches 7 bases. The trim removed 3 bases at V and 0 bases at J, leaving 5 bases unmatched. The germline V gene has CDR1 SGDLS and CDR2 YYNGEE. This CDR3 comprises 15 residues. In DNA, the CDR3 is TGTGCCAGCAGCGGATCCGGGACAGACCAAGAGACCCAGTACTTC. Translated, it gives CASSGSGTDQETQYF.

This clonotype was seen only a few times. The chain uses TRBV19 and TRBJ1-4; D not certain. V was trimmed by 3 bases and J by 5 bases, leaving 22 bases between them. The CDR3 is made up of 18 amino acids. CDR1 and CDR2 from the germline V gene are LNHDA and SQIVND (reference sequence). CDR3 sequence: CASSIPSVFDGNNEKLFF. Written as DNA, the CDR3 is TGTGCCAGTAGTATCCCCTCGGTTTTCGACGGAAACAATGAAAAACTGTTTTTT. Combining the CDR3 with reference TRBV19 and TRBJ1-4 gives the whole variable domain DGGITQSPKYLFRKEGQNVTLSCEQNLNHDAMYWYRQDPGQGLRLIYYSQIVNDFQKGDIAEGYSVSREKKESFPLTVTSAQKNPTAFYLCASSIPSVFDGNNEKLFFGSGTQLSVL.

This clonotype was observed a few times. CDR3: CASSQNRDSTYEQYF. The CDR3 DNA sequence: TGCGCCAGCAGCCAAAACCGGGACAGTACCTACGAGCAGTACTTC. This chain uses TRBV4-1 with TRBJ2-7, with 7 bases matching TRBD1. The germline V gene encodes CDR1 MGHRA and CDR2 YSYEKL. The CDR3 has 15 residues. The trim removed 2 bases at V and 2 bases at J, leaving 6 bases unmatched.

This clonotype was recorded a few times. The chain couples TRBV5-1 to TRBJ1-1, with D maybe TRBD1 (6 bases). There are 16 residues in the CDR3. Germline CDR1 reads SGHRS; CDR2 reads YFSETQ. The germline V and J ends were trimmed by 1 base and 4 bases, with 17 bases remaining between them. The CDR3 here is CASSLTLRGGFTEAFF. CDR3 nucleotide sequence: TGCGCCAGCAGCTTGACGTTGAGGGGGGGCTTCACTGAAGCTTTCTTT.

This sequence joins TRBV29-1 and TRBJ2-1, with no clear D. Germline CDR1 is SQVTM and CDR2 is ANQGSEA. Trimming cost V 4 bases and J 8 bases, with 15 bases left between them. The CDR3 has 13 amino acids. CDR3 in DNA: TGCAGCGTTGGATCCCAGAATTTGGATGAGCAGTTCTTC. As protein: CSVGSQNLDEQFF.

A word on this clonotype: A read error may explain this, as a much larger clone is one base away. The DNA of the CDR3 is TGTGCCTGGAATGCCGGGGCCAATCAGCCCCAGCATTTT. Encoded protein: CAWNAGANQPQHF. V usage is TRBV30 and J usage is TRBJ1-5; tentatively, D is TRBD1 (5 bases). This CDR3 is built from 13 residues. V lost 4 bases, J lost 3 bases, and 10 bases lay in between. CDR1 is GTSNPN, CDR2 SVGIG, per germline (reference sequence).

The table lists this clonotype with many counts. The chain uses TRBV4-3 and TRBJ1-5; no clear D. With 0 bases removed from V and 8 bases from J, the gap between germline ends came to 14 bases. CDR3 length equals 15 residues. Looked up from germline, CDR1 is LGHNA and CDR2 is YSLEER. In DNA form, the CDR3 reads TGCGCCAGCAGCCAAGAGGTATTATCTGGGAAGCCCCAGCATTTT. Its protein is CASSQEVLSGKPQHF.

The chain joins TRBV7-9 to TRBJ1-1, with D uncertain. The CDR3 sequence is 11 residues long. Germline V gene data show CDR1 as SEHNR and CDR2 as FQNEAQ (reference sequence). Deletions cut 4 bases from V and 6 bases from J, with 6 bases between. The CDR3 nucleotides read TGTGCCAGCAGCTCTGAATCTGAAGCTTTCTTT. This gives the protein CASSSESEAFF.

This clonotype occurred many times. This chain joins TRBV7-2 and TRBJ2-7; 8 bases map to TRBD2. The germline V gene has CDR1 SGHTA and CDR2 FQGNSA. The CDR3 extends over 15 amino acids. J lost 0 bases, V lost 5 bases, and 6 bases had no gene match. This chain's CDR3 is CASSIGGGTSYEQYF. The CDR3 region has the DNA TGTGCCAGCAGCATCGGGGGGGGGACCTCCTACGAGCAGTACTTC.

V gene TRBV27 combines with J gene TRBJ2-7; 8 bases are shared with TRBD1. After removal of 4 bases from V and 4 bases from J, the junction contained 6 bases not matched to a gene. The CDR3 consists of 14 residues. The germline V gene has CDR1 MNHEY and CDR2 SMNVEV (reference sequence). The CDR3 region has the DNA TGTGCCAGCAGTTCCAGGGGGCAGGAGTACGAGCAGTACTTC. Its translation: CASSSRGQEYEQYF.

This clonotype was counted many times. The CDR3 loop reads CASSRLETGRWDEQYF. The CDR3 DNA reads TGTGCCAGCAGCCGGCTCGAAACGGGACGGTGGGACGAGCAGTACTTC. V and J are TRBV28 and TRBJ2-7; D may be TRBD1 or TRBD2 (5 bases each). The CDR3 has 16 amino acids. Germline CDR1 reads MDHEN; CDR2 reads SYDVKM. The ends were cut back, 6 bases at V and 5 bases at J, with 23 bases in the middle.

Concerning this clonotype itself: Given a much more abundant clone one base away, this may be a read error. The CDR3 sequence is CASSLAQETHYF. Written as DNA, the CDR3 is TGTGCCAGCAGCTTGGCCCAAGAGACCCATTACTTC. The J gene is TRBJ2-5, the V gene TRBV7-9; D is unclear. The CDR3 is 12 residues long. From germline, CDR1 is SEHNR and CDR2 FQNEAQ (reference sequence).

The V and J genes are TRBV27 and TRBJ1-1, with D unresolved. Germline CDR1 is MNHEY and CDR2 is SMNVEV (reference sequence). This CDR3 region has 14 residues. Trimming shortened V by 3 bases and J by 1 base, and 9 bases separated the two germline ends. The CDR3 sequence is CASSFVSGNTEAFF. The CDR3 DNA sequence: TGTGCCAGCAGTTTTGTTTCCGGGAACACTGAAGCTTTCTTT.

This clonotype was counted ten times or more. The chain carries TRBV29-1 and TRBJ1-2; 8 nucleotides align to TRBD1. V dropped 6 bases and J dropped 5; count of bases not matched to a gene: 8. Germline V gives CDR1 SQVTM, CDR2 ANQGSEA. The CDR3 is made up of 13 amino acids. The CDR3 DNA reads as TGCAGCGTGGATCCAGGGGGCAGTTATGGCTACACCTTC. This encodes CSVDPGGSYGYTF.

In its sample, this clonotype was seen a few times. The chain is built from TRBV15 and TRBJ2-3; D could derive from TRBD1 or TRBD2 (5 bases each). This CDR3 is 23 amino acids long. Germline CDR1 LNHNV, CDR2 YYDKDF (reference sequence). Trimming took off 5 bases at V and 3 bases at J, with 39 bases between the two ends. CDR3 in amino acids: CATSGRDMLTGTHPHVGTDTQYF. Here the CDR3 DNA reads TGTGCCACCAGCGGGAGAGACATGTTAACCGGGACCCATCCTCACGTAGGTACAGATACGCAGTATTTT.

Regarding this clonotype: This may stem from a read error, because a much larger clone lies one nucleotide away. The CDR3 ends on some other residue instead of the conserved phenylalanine or tryptophan, so this is likely a read error. J is TRBJ1-5 and V is TRBV30, with a tentative D call TRBD1 (6 bases). Germline-derived CDR1 and CDR2 are GTSNPN and SVGIG (reference sequence). There are 15 residues in the CDR3. Deletions cut 4 bases from V and 3 bases from J, with 16 bases between. Here the CDR3 reads CAWNDRTSFNQPQHS. The CDR3 coding sequence is TGTGCCTGGAATGACAGGACGAGCTTCAATCAGCCCCAGCATTCT.

This chain links TRBV4-3 with TRBJ2-7; TRBD2 matches 8 bases. The junction had 7 bases not matched to a gene; V was cut back by 0 bases and J by 6 bases. CDR3 length: 15 amino acids. Germline V gene data show CDR1 as LGHNA and CDR2 as YSLEER. DNA of the CDR3: TGCGCCAGCAGCCAAGATGCCGGGACTAGGGGCGAGCAGTACTTC. Protein product: CASSQDAGTRGEQYF.